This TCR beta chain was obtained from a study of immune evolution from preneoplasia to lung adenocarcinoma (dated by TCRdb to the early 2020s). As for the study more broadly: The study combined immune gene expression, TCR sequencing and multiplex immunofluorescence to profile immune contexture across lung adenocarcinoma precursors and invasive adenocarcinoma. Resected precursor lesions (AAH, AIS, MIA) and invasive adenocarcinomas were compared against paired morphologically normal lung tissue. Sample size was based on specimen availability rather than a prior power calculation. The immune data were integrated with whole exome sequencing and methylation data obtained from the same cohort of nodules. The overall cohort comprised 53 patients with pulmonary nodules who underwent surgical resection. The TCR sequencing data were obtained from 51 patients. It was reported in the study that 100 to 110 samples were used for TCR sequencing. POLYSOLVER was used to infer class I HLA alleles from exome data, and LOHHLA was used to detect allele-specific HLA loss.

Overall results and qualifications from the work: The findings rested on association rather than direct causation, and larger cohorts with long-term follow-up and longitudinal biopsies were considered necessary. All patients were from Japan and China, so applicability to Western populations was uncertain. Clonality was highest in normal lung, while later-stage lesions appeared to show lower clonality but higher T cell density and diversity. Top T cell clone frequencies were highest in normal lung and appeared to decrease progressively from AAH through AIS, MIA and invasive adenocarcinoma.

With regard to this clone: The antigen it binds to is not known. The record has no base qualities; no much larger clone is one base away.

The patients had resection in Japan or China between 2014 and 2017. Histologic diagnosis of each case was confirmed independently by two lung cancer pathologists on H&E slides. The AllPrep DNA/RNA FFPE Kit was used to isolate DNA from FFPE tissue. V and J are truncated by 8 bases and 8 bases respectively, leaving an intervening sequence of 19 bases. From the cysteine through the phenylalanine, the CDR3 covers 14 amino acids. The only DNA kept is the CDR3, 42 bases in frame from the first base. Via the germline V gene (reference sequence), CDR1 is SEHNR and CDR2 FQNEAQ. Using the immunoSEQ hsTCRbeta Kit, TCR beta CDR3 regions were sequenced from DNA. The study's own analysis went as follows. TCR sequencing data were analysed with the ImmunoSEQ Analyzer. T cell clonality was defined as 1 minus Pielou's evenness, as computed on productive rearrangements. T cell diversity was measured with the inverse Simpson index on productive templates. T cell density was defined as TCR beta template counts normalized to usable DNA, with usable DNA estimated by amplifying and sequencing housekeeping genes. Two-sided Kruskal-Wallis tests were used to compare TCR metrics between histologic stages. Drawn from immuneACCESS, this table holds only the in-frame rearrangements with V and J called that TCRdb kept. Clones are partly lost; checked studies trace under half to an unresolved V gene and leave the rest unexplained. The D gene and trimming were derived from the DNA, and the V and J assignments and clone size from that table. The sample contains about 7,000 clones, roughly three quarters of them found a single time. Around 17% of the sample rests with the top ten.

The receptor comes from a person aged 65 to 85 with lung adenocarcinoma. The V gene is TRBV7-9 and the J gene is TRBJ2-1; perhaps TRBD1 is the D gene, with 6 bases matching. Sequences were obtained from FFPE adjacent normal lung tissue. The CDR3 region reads CASEENLGGDEQFF. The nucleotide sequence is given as TGTGCCAGCGAGGAGAACCTTGGGGGCGATGAGCAGTTCTTC.